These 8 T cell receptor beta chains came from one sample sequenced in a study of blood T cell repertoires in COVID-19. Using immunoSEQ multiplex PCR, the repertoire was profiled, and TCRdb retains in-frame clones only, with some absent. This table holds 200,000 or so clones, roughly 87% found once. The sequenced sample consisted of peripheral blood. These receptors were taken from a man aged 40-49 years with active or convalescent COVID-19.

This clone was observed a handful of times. CDR3 coding DNA: TGTGCCAGCAGTTTAGGGCGGGACGATGCAGCTTTCTTT. The encoded protein is CASSLGRDDAAFF. The V call is TRBV27, the J call TRBJ1-1; possibly TRBD1 for D (5 bases). Germline CDR1 and CDR2: MNHEY and SMNVEV (reference sequence). The CDR3 consists of 13 residues. V was pared by 2 bases and J by 10 bases, with 14 bases between.

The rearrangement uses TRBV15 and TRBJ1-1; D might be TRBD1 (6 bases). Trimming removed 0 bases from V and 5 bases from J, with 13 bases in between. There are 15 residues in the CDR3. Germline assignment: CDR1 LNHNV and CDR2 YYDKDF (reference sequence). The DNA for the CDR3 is TGTGCCACCAGCAGAGATCGGGGACACGGGACTGAAGCTTTCTTT. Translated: CATSRDRGHGTEAFF.

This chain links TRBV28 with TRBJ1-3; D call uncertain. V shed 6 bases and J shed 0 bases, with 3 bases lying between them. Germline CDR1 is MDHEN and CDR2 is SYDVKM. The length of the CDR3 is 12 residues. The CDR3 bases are TGTGCCAGCAGGAGCTCTGGAAACACCATATATTTT. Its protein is CASRSSGNTIYF.

CDR3 sequence reads: CASSVGGHPSGNTIYF. The CDR3 region has the DNA TGTGCCAGCAGCGTAGGGGGACATCCCTCTGGAAACACCATATATTTT. This chain connects TRBV9 to TRBJ1-3; TRBD1 is a possible D gene (6 bases). The V end lost 0 bases, the J end lost 0 bases, and 10 bases lay between the germline ends. Germline CDR1 and CDR2: SGDLS and YYNGEE. The length of the CDR3 is 16 residues.

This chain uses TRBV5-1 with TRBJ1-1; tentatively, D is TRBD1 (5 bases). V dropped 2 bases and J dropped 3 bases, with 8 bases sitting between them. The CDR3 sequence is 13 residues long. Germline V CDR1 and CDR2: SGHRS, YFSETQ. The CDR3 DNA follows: TGCGCCAGCAGCTTCGACAGTTACACTGAAGCTTTCTTT. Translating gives CASSFDSYTEAFF.

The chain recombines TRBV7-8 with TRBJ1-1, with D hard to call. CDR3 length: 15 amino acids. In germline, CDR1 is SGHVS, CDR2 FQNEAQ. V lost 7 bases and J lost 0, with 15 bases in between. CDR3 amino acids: CASTRVPRMNTEAFF. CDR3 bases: TGTGCCAGCACTCGGGTACCACGGATGAACACTGAAGCTTTCTTT.

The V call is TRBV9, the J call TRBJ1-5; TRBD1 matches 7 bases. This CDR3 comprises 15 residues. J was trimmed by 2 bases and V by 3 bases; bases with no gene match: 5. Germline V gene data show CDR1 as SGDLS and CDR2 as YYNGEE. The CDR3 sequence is CASSGTGERNQPQHF. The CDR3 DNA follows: TGTGCCAGCAGCGGCACAGGGGAGCGCAATCAGCCCCAGCATTTT.

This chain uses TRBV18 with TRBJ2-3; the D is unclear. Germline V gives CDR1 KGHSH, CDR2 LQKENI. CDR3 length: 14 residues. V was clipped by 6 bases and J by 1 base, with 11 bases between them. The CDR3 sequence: CASSPDWRTDTQYF. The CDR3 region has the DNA TGTGCCAGCTCGCCCGACTGGCGCACAGATACGCAGTATTTT.